This T cell receptor (beta chain) was profiled in a study of blood T cell repertoires in COVID-19. Study context: Donors in the United States, Italy and Spain gave samples during acute or convalescent COVID-19. Sample material is recorded as cDNA or gDNA derived from T cells, B-cell-depleted T cells, or PBMCs.

V lost 0 bases and J 0 bases, leaving 6 bases between the germline ends. CDR1 is SGHRS and CDR2 is YFSETQ in the germline V gene. This CDR3 region has 15 residues. Under the authors' procedure: Estimated nucleated cell counts came from reference gene primer amplification. Using immunoSEQ multiplex PCR, the repertoire was profiled, and TCRdb retains in-frame clones only, with some absent. The V and J calls and clone size are taken from that table; D and trimming were inferred from the DNA. The table includes over 45,000 clones, 86% detected once. The sequence derives from an elderly woman with acute or convalescent COVID-19. Sequenced material: peripheral blood. The J gene is TRBJ2-2, the V gene TRBV5-1, with D maybe TRBD1 (6 bases). Here the CDR3 reads CASSLGTANTGELFF. The CDR3 coding sequence is TGCGCCAGCAGCTTGGGGACAGCGAACACCGGGGAGCTGTTTTTT.